This T cell receptor beta chain was observed in a study of T cell changes during pregnancy in multiple sclerosis. The trim removed 6 bases at V and 8 bases at J, leaving 4 bases unmatched. This CDR3 region has 13 residues. CDR1 and CDR2 from the germline V gene are SNHLY and FYNNEI. Assay used: immunoSEQ multiplex PCR; TCRdb lists only in-frame clones, some missing. The sample includes some 93,000 clones, roughly 92% of them seen just once. This sequence was found in a female donor with multiple sclerosis, enrolled in a pregnancy study. The sequences come from peripheral blood, collected after pregnancy. This chain joins TRBV2 and TRBJ2-1; 10 bases agree with TRBD1. CDR3 residues: CASRKDRGDEQFF. The CDR3, as DNA: TGTGCCAGCAGGAAGGACAGGGGGGATGAGCAGTTCTTC.